This T cell receptor beta chain was identified in a study of blood T cells in healthy people across ages. Study observations and caveats: Measured against age, TCR beta diversity per million T cells decreased in a roughly linear manner.

Every donor contributed ten milliliters of peripheral blood by blood draw. This clonotype was recorded once. The antigen is undetermined. A sample-barcoded 5' primer and a J-beta primer mix were used in a second PCR of roughly 7 to 12 cycles. TCRdb independently ran MiXCR on the 5' RACE reads; one entry per CDR3 protein. The repertoire holds fewer than 1.5 million distinct CDR3 sequences, with roughly 40% as singletons. The germline gives CDR1 MNHEY, CDR2 SVGAGI. This CDR3 region has 11 residues. The ends were cut back, 8 bases at V and 8 bases at J, with 11 bases in the middle. The chain combines TRBV6-5 with TRBJ2-3; maybe TRBD2 (6 bases). The sample comprised blood. This TCR was recovered from a woman aged 18-30 years in good health. For the CDR3, the DNA is TGTGCCAGCGCCAAGGGAGGTACGCAGTATTTT. This codes for CASAKGGTQYF.